The 14 T cell receptor beta chains below all came from one sample that was sequenced in a study of cytomegalovirus exposure and HLA in healthy donors. This table comes from immunoSEQ multiplex PCR, and its TCRdb copy is limited to in-frame clones, with some not included. In the table there are fewer than 200,000 clones, over 85% of which are singletons. The sequencing input was PBMCs. These receptors were collected from a man between 18 and 29 years old in good health and CMV-seropositive.

This clone was seen once. J is TRBJ2-1 and V is TRBV27; possible D gene TRBD2, 6 bases. Trimming pared 1 base from V and 1 base from J, leaving 11 bases between. The CDR3 has 16 amino acids. Looked up from germline, CDR1 is MNHEY and CDR2 is SMNVEV (reference sequence). The DNA of the CDR3 is TGTGCCAGCAGTTTATATGGGGGAGGATCCTACAATGAGCAGTTCTTC. This sequence encodes CASSLYGGGSYNEQFF.

The chain recombines TRBV27 with TRBJ2-5; TRBD2 agrees at 13 bases. Germline-derived CDR1 and CDR2 are MNHEY and SMNVEV (reference sequence). This CDR3 contains 15 residues. The J segment lost 10 bases and the V segment lost 4 bases, leaving 9 bases of the junction unmatched. The CDR3 is CASSYGLAGVVDQYF. DNA for the CDR3: TGTGCCAGCAGTTACGGACTAGCGGGAGTAGTAGACCAGTACTTC.

CDR3 DNA sequence: TGTGCCAGCAGATCAGGCTCCTACGAGCAGTACTTC. Its translation is CASRSGSYEQYF. This chain joins TRBV6-1 and TRBJ2-7; D uncertain. The V end lost 6 bases, the J end lost 0 bases, and 6 bases lay between the germline ends. The CDR3 extends over 12 amino acids. The germline V gene encodes CDR1 MNHNS and CDR2 SASEGT.

V gene TRBV5-4 combines with J gene TRBJ2-7; 8 bases agree with TRBD2. Per the germline V gene, CDR1 is SGHNT and CDR2 is YYREEE (reference sequence). The CDR3 contains 15 residues. V lost 0 bases to trimming and J lost 4 bases; unmatched junction nucleotides: 6. The CDR3 here is CASSLGSGSGYEQYF. CDR3 coding DNA: TGTGCCAGCAGCTTGGGGAGCGGGAGTGGGTACGAGCAGTACTTC.

This clone was picked up a small number of times. The J gene is TRBJ2-7, the V gene TRBV6-6; TRBD2 is a possible D gene (6 bases). The CDR3 runs 16 residues. Trimming shortened V by 2 bases and J by 4 bases, and 18 bases separated the two germline ends. Germline V gene sequence: CDR1 MNHNY, CDR2 SVGAGI (reference sequence). CDR3 in amino acids: CASSYTQRGTKYEQYF. CDR3 nucleotide sequence: TGTGCCAGCAGTTACACCCAACGGGGGACGAAATACGAGCAGTACTTC.

The chain joins TRBV19 to TRBJ2-3, with 8 positions matching TRBD1. Trimming at V came to 9 bases and at J to 5 bases, leaving 7 bases not matched to a gene. CDR1 is LNHDA, CDR2 SQIVND, per germline (reference sequence). CDR3 length: 13 residues. As DNA, the CDR3 is TGTGCCAGCGGACAGGGCGGAAGAGATACGCAGTATTTT. Encoded protein: CASGQGGRDTQYF. Supplemented by reference TRBV19 and TRBJ2-3, the full variable domain reads DGGITQSPKYLFRKEGQNVTLSCEQNLNHDAMYWYRQDPGQGLRLIYYSQIVNDFQKGDIAEGYSVSREKKESFPLTVTSAQKNPTAFYLCASGQGGRDTQYFGPGTRLTVL.

As DNA, the CDR3 is TGTGCCAGTAGCCCACAGGGGGGAGAGACCCAGTACTTC. Translating gives CASSPQGGETQYF. The rearrangement links TRBV19 to TRBJ2-5; 8 bases are shared with TRBD1. The length of the CDR3 is 13 residues. V dropped 6 bases and J dropped 4; count of bases not matched to a gene: 4. The germline CDR1 and CDR2 sequences are LNHDA and SQIVND (reference sequence).

The chain recombines TRBV6-1 with TRBJ2-7, with 10 bases aligning to TRBD2. J gave up 3 bases and V 1 base, and 15 bases lay outside the gene matches. CDR3 size: 19 residues. CDR1 is MNHNS and CDR2 is SASEGT in the germline V gene. The CDR3 nucleotides read TGTGCCAGCAGTGAAGGGGGGGCCCTCCTAGCGGGAGTTAGCTACGAGCAGTACTTC. Amino acid sequence: CASSEGGALLAGVSYEQYF.

This sequence joins TRBV6-5 and TRBJ2-1, with D possibly matching TRBD1 (6 bases). The V end was cut by 5 bases, the J end by 10 bases, with 9 bases between. Germline V gives CDR1 MNHEY, CDR2 SVGAGI. There are 11 residues in the CDR3. The CDR3 region is CASSQGTEQFF. In DNA, the CDR3 is TGTGCCAGCAGTCAGGGGACAGAGCAGTTCTTC.

The rearrangement links TRBV4-2 to TRBJ1-2; maybe TRBD1 (6 bases). Looked up from germline, CDR1 is LGHNA and CDR2 is YNFKEQ. This CDR3 has 12 amino acids. The germline V and J ends were trimmed by 4 bases and 3 bases, with 6 bases remaining between them. CDR3 in DNA: TGTGCCAGCAGCCGGACAGACTATGGCTACACCTTC. Its translation: CASSRTDYGYTF.

V usage is TRBV4-1 and J usage is TRBJ1-4, with D unresolved. Germline-derived CDR1 and CDR2 are MGHRA and YSYEKL. Trimming shortened V by 0 bases and J by 3 bases, and 17 bases separated the two germline ends. There are 18 residues in the CDR3. The CDR3 sequence is CASSQERSFFLPNEKLFF. CDR3 sequence (DNA): TGCGCCAGCAGCCAAGAGAGATCATTTTTTTTACCTAATGAAAAACTGTTTTTT.

The chain links TRBV28 to TRBJ2-5, with D perhaps matching TRBD1 (7 bases). CDR1 is MDHEN and CDR2 is SYDVKM in the germline V gene. V was pared by 6 bases and J by 0 bases, with 14 bases between. This CDR3 contains 15 residues. The CDR3 is CASSYQGGYQETQYF. In nucleotides, the CDR3 is TGTGCCAGCAGCTACCAGGGGGGTTACCAAGAGACCCAGTACTTC.

The V gene is TRBV7-9, the J gene TRBJ2-7; tentative D call: TRBD1 (6 bases). The CDR3 length is 15 residues. Germline V gene lookup returns CDR1 SEHNR and CDR2 FQNEAQ (reference sequence). The ends were cut back, 0 bases at V and 4 bases at J, with 13 bases in the middle. CDR3 coding DNA: TGTGCCAGCAGCTTAGCTCAGGGGAAGACGTACGAGCAGTACTTC. Translation: CASSLAQGKTYEQYF. The full variable domain, completed using reference TRBV7-9 and TRBJ2-7, is DTGVSQNPRHKITKRGQNVTFRCDPISEHNRLYWYRQTLGQGPEFLTYFQNEAQLEKSRLLSDRFSAERPKGSFSTLEIQRTEQGDSAMYLCASSLAQGKTYEQYFGPGTRLTVT.

A remark on this clone: Relative to the germline gene, one junction end is altered; a read error may explain this. The chain combines TRBV7-3 with TRBJ2-1; 10 nucleotides align to TRBD2. The CDR3 length is 17 residues. Germline V CDR1 and CDR2: SGHTA, FQGTGA. In DNA, the CDR3 is TGTGCCAGCAGCGTAACACCCCTAGCGGGAGCATACAATGAGCAGTTCTTC. It yields the protein CASSVTPLAGAYNEQFF.